The rows below give T cell receptor beta chains drawn from one sample of a study of PD-L1 blockade in urothelial cancer. Generated by immunoSEQ multiplex PCR, the TCRdb table keeps only in-frame clones and is missing some. The repertoire holds 38,000 or so clones, with around 83% as singletons. The source was PBMCs, collected around atezolizumab (anti-PD-L1) treatment. The receptor source for this set is a man aged 55 to 70 with urothelial cancer. The CDR3 runs from the conserved cysteine through the conserved F or W. D genes are given only for firm matches. Only part of the rows carry a size: once, few, many, or a class if the clone is expanded.

J | V | length | D | size | DNA | CDR3
TRBJ1-5 | TRBV27 | 16 | TRBD1 | NA | TGTGCCAGCAGTCCCACGTCGACAGGGGGCAATCAGCCCCAGCATTTT | CASSPTSTGGNQPQHF
TRBJ2-7 | TRBV28 | 15 | TRBD1 | NA | TGTGCCAGCACCGAGGGACAGGGGATCCCCTACGAGCAGTACTTC | CASTEGQGIPYEQYF
TRBJ2-7 | TRBV20-1 | 11 | NA | NA | TGCAGTGCCAAGGACAAGGCCGAGCAGTACTTC | CSAKDKAEQYF
TRBJ2-7 | TRBV10-3 | 17 | NA | NA | TGTGCCATCAGTGAGTCGGGGACGGGGGTTAGCTCCTACGAGCAGTACTTC | CAISESGTGVSSYEQYF
TRBJ1-1 | TRBV10-2 | 14 | TRBD1 | NA | TGCGCCAGCAGCCTCGACAGGGGACGGGCGGAAGCTTTCTTT | CASSLDRGRAEAFF
TRBJ2-2 | TRBV27 | 15 | TRBD1 | NA | TGTGCCAGCAGTTGGGGACAGGGATTAACCGGGGAGCTGTTTTTT | CASSWGQGLTGELFF
TRBJ2-3 | TRBV5-1 | 15 | TRBD2 | few | TGCGCCAGCAGCTTGGCGAGCGGGAGTACAGATACGCAGTATTTT | CASSLASGSTDTQYF
TRBJ2-7 | TRBV7-2 | 12 | NA | NA | TGTGCCAGCAGCTTTAATACCTACGAGCAGTACTTC | CASSFNTYEQYF
TRBJ2-5 | TRBV19 | 14 | TRBD2 | NA | TGTGCCAGTAGTTGGGCGGGGGGTCAAGAGACCCAGTACTTC | CASSWAGGQETQYF
TRBJ1-1 | TRBV11-3 | 13 | NA | NA | TGTGCCAGCAGCTTAGCCGGGAACACTGAAGCTTTCTTT | CASSLAGNTEAFF
TRBJ2-5 | TRBV18 | 13 | NA | NA | TGTGCCAGCTCAGCAGGGGTCCAAGAGACCCAGTACTTC | CASSAGVQETQYF
TRBJ2-7 | TRBV19 | 20 | TRBD2 | NA | TGTGCCAGTAGCCGCTACTCCGGGACTAGCGGGGTTTCCGGATCCTACGAGCAGTACTTC | CASSRYSGTSGVSGSYEQYF
TRBJ1-4 | TRBV28 | 14 | NA | NA | TGTGCCAGCAGAACCTTCACTTCCACCGAAAAACTGTTTTTT | CASRTFTSTEKLFF
TRBJ1-1 | TRBV5-4 | 15 | NA | NA | TGTGCCAGCAGTTTGGGGGGCAAGGGAAACACTGAAGCTTTCTTT | CASSLGGKGNTEAFF
TRBJ1-5 | TRBV29-1 | 14 | NA | NA | TGCAGCGTTGTAAGCGGTAATAGCAATCAGCCCCAGCATTTT | CSVVSGNSNQPQHF
TRBJ2-2 | TRBV5-1 | 17 | NA | NA | TGCGCCAGCAGCTCCGTACAGGGTACCAAGTCAGCCGGGGAGCTGTTTTTT | CASSSVQGTKSAGELFF
TRBJ2-3 | TRBV7-2 | 13 | NA | NA | TGTGCCAGCAGCTTAAGACAGTCAGATACGCAGTATTTT | CASSLRQSDTQYF
TRBJ2-5 | TRBV29-1 | 12 | TRBD2 | NA | TGCAGCGTGACTAGCGGGATAGAGACCCAGTACTTC | CSVTSGIETQYF
TRBJ2-2 | TRBV27 | 13 | TRBD1 | NA | TGTGCCAGCAGCCAGACAGGGATCGGGGAGCTGTTTTTT | CASSQTGIGELFF
TRBJ2-4 | TRBV29-1 | 13 | TRBD2 | NA | TGCAGCGTTGGACTAGCGGGAGGTGAAATTCAGTACTTC | CSVGLAGGEIQYF
TRBJ2-1 | TRBV15 | 14 | NA | once | TGTGCCACCAGCAGAGACGGGGGTAACAATGAGCAGTTCTTC | CATSRDGGNNEQFF
TRBJ2-7 | TRBV11-2 | 14 | NA | NA | TGTGCCAGCAGCTTTGCGGATTCCTCCTACGAGCAGTACTTC | CASSFADSSYEQYF
TRBJ1-4 | TRBV9 | 15 | TRBD1 | NA | TGTGCCAGCAGCCTATCACAGGGGGCGAATGAAAAACTGTTTTTT | CASSLSQGANEKLFF
TRBJ2-6 | TRBV7-8 | 18 | NA | NA | TGTGCCAGCAGCCCCCAGGGGATCCCCCTCTCTGGGGCCAACGTCCTGACTTTC | CASSPQGIPLSGANVLTF
TRBJ2-7 | TRBV29-1 | 15 | NA | NA | TGCAGCGTTGAAGGTACGGACAGCTCGAACTACGAGCAGTACTTC | CSVEGTDSSNYEQYF
TRBJ2-2 | TRBV29-1 | 12 | NA | NA | TGCAGCGGTGGGCCCCCCACCGGGGAGCTGTTTTTT | CSGGPPTGELFF
TRBJ1-1 | TRBV6-5 | 16 | NA | NA | TGTGCCAGCAGTTATAGATCCGCGGGTAGTAACACTGAAGCTTTCTTT | CASSYRSAGSNTEAFF
TRBJ2-7 | TRBV5-1 | 14 | NA | once | TGCGCCAGCAGCCCTGGACAGGGAGGGAACGAGCAGTACTTC | CASSPGQGGNEQYF
TRBJ2-3 | TRBV5-8 | 15 | NA | NA | TGTGCCAGCAGCTTGGAGGCCGGGAGCACAGATACGCAGTATTTT | CASSLEAGSTDTQYF
TRBJ2-1 | TRBV4-2 | 17 | TRBD2 | NA | TGTGCCAGCAGCCAAGAGCGGGAGGTCCGCTTCTTCTATGAGCAGTTCTTC | CASSQEREVRFFYEQFF
TRBJ2-3 | TRBV15 | 14 | NA | NA | TGTGCCACCAGCAGAGAGTTTTCGGAGGCCGTGCAGTATTTT | CATSREFSEAVQYF
TRBJ2-7 | TRBV10-1 | 13 | NA | NA | TGCGCCAGCAGTGACGGCCAGGGGTACGAGCAGTACTTC | CASSDGQGYEQYF
TRBJ2-2 | TRBV11-3 | 17 | NA | NA | TGTGCCAGCAGCTCCCGCCCGACGGACAAGAACACCGGGGAGCTGTTTTTT | CASSSRPTDKNTGELFF
TRBJ1-2 | TRBV5-1 | 14 | NA | NA | TGCGCCAGCAGCTTGACAGGGAGGGATGATGGCTACACCTTC | CASSLTGRDDGYTF
TRBJ2-2 | TRBV5-4 | 14 | TRBD2 | NA | TGTGCCAGCAGCTATCCTGGGGGGGCCGGGGAGCTGTTTTTT | CASSYPGGAGELFF
TRBJ2-1 | TRBV5-1 | 15 | NA | NA | TGCGCCAGCAGCTTGGGTCAGGGGTACAACAATGAGCAGTTCTTC | CASSLGQGYNNEQFF
TRBJ2-7 | TRBV6-1 | 15 | NA | NA | TGTGCCAGCAGTGGAACCGAACAGGGATACTACGAGCAGTACTTC | CASSGTEQGYYEQYF
TRBJ1-4 | TRBV15 | 14 | NA | NA | TGTGCCACCAGCCCACGCGCGGCGGGAGGGGAACTGTTTTTT | CATSPRAAGGELFF
TRBJ2-3 | TRBV7-2 | 15 | TRBD2 | NA | TGTGCCAGCAGCATCTCTAGCGGGAGGCAGGATACGCAGTATTTT | CASSISSGRQDTQYF
TRBJ2-7 | TRBV9 | 14 | NA | few | TGTGCCAGCAGCGTAGTCAGCGGCTCCTACGAGCAGTACTTC | CASSVVSGSYEQYF
TRBJ1-1 | TRBV5-1 | 15 | NA | NA | TGCGCCAGCAGCTTGGCCGTAGGACAGAACACTGAAGCTTTCTTT | CASSLAVGQNTEAFF
TRBJ2-3 | TRBV7-2 | 15 | TRBD2 | NA | TGTGCCAGCAGCCCTAGTAGCGGGGGCACAGATACGCAGTATTTT | CASSPSSGGTDTQYF
TRBJ2-7 | TRBV11-2 | 16 | TRBD2 | NA | TGTGCCAGCAGCTTGGTACTCCAGCGGGAGAGGGACGAGCAGTACTTC | CASSLVLQRERDEQYF
TRBJ1-2 | TRBV30 | 14 | TRBD1 | NA | TGTGCCTGGAAAGGCAGGGACAGGGGCTATGGCTACACCTTC | CAWKGRDRGYGYTF
TRBJ2-7 | TRBV28 | 17 | TRBD1 | NA | TGTGCCAGCAGTAGGGGATTCGGACAGGGATTTTCCTACGAGCAGTACTTC | CASSRGFGQGFSYEQYF
TRBJ2-7 | TRBV6-1 | 14 | TRBD2 | NA | TGTGCCAGCTTTAGGAAGGGGAGGGTCTACGAGCAGTACTTC | CASFRKGRVYEQYF
TRBJ1-1 | TRBV30 | 13 | TRBD1 | NA | TGTGCCTGGAGTGTATTGACAGGGTCTGAAGCTTTCTTT | CAWSVLTGSEAFF
TRBJ2-7 | TRBV20-1 | 11 | NA | NA | TGCAGTGCTTCCGACACCTACGAGCAGTACTTC | CSASDTYEQYF
TRBJ2-3 | TRBV28 | 17 | TRBD2 | NA | TGTGCCAGCAGTTCCAACTTCGGACTAGCGGACACAGATACGCAGTATTTT | CASSSNFGLADTDTQYF
TRBJ1-2 | TRBV5-1 | 15 | TRBD1 | NA | TGCGCCAGCAGCTTGAGACAGGGGCCTAACTATGGCTACACCTTC | CASSLRQGPNYGYTF
TRBJ1-4 | TRBV19 | 14 | NA | NA | TGTGCCAGTAGCGCCCGACAGGCTAATGAAAAACTGTTTTTT | CASSARQANEKLFF
TRBJ1-2 | TRBV6-1 | 15 | NA | NA | TGTGCCAGCAGTTTGAACCCATACAGCACCTATGGCTACACCTTC | CASSLNPYSTYGYTF
TRBJ2-3 | TRBV2 | 14 | NA | NA | TGTGCCAGTATGGAGGGCCGGGTATCAGATACGCAGTATTTT | CASMEGRVSDTQYF